This TCR beta chain was identified during a study of sequential checkpoint blockade in melanoma. Whole-study context: After both sequences, patients received maintenance nivolumab. After nivolumab or ipilimumab alone, around 24 patients had week-13 rebiopsies. Broader study findings: Tumor T-cell fraction and clonality correlated with PD-L1 and CD8+ counts.

Libraries were prepared by immunoSEQ multiplex PCR; TCRdb keeps only in-frame clonotypes and omits some of them. The sample consists of thousands of clones, roughly a quarter of them appearing once. Specified treatment: randomized to nivolumab then ipilimumab (arm A) or the reverse (arm B). This CDR3 comprises 12 residues. V was clipped by 3 bases and J by 8 bases, with 8 bases between them. Germline CDR1 reads SGHDN; CDR2 reads FVKESK. As to this clone: Its antigen is not known.

Material: tumor tissue (inferred from file names), obtained from a patient given nivolumab and ipilimumab in sequence. This chain uses TRBV14 with TRBJ2-4, with D tentatively TRBD2 (6 bases). The TCR comes from a human donor with melanoma. CDR3 bases: TGTGCCAGCAGCCAGAAGCGGGACATTCAGTACTTC. This gives the protein CASSQKRDIQYF.